This record concerns one T cell receptor (beta chain) sequence. This sample stems from a study of blood T cell repertoires in COVID-19. Study context: PBMCs, B-cell-depleted T cells, or T cells provided the cDNA or gDNA that made up the material.

Here immunoSEQ multiplex PCR was the method, and the copy in TCRdb shows in-frame clones only, minus some. The sample records 150,000 to 250,000 clones, roughly 87% being singletons. Participants were aged about 18 to 95 years, lived in about 26 US areas, and enrolled virtually. Allocation to cohorts depended on clinical history reported by the participants. This CDR3 has 16 residues. V dropped 0 bases and J dropped 2; count of bases not matched to a gene: 0. Germline V gene data show CDR1 as ENHRY and CDR2 as SYGVKD. The rearrangement uses TRBV10-3 and TRBJ2-1; 11 bases agree with TRBD2. The sample consisted of PBMCs or T cells enriched from blood (not recorded which). The receptor's source is a woman in her thirties who had recovered from COVID-19. The CDR3, as DNA: TGTGCCATCAGTGAGTCTAGCGGGAGGGCCTACAATGAGCAGTTCTTC. Its protein is CAISESSGRAYNEQFF.